This TCR beta chain derives from a study of CD8 T cells in ankylosing spondylitis. Study results and limitations: Disease-associated clones were reportedly significantly overrepresented in matched ankylosing spondylitis synovial fluid. A motif in TCR beta, a set of under 10 highly homologous variants, appeared characteristic of ankylosing spondylitis blood.

In regard to this clonotype: Its target is unknown.

The CDR3 is made up of 11 amino acids. The V gene's germline CDR1 is SQVTM and CDR2 ANQGSEA. The V gene lost 5 bases and the J gene lost 3 bases, with 7 bases spanning the gap. Quantitative 5'-RACE was performed with molecular barcodes, and it yielded the TCR beta libraries. TCRdb re-analysed the 5' RACE reads in MiXCR, keeping a single row per CDR3 protein. The data hold about 540,000 distinct CDR3 sequences, with 9.5% to 15% observed a single time. The sequencing sample was made of blood, either unsorted or a sorted T cell fraction (not recorded which). The chain employs TRBV29-1 and TRBJ1-1; D is perhaps TRBD1 (5 bases). The TCR was taken from a male donor with ankylosing spondylitis. CDR3 coding DNA: TGCAGCGTTTCGGGGGACACTGAAGCTTTCTTT. This translates into CSVSGDTEAFF.